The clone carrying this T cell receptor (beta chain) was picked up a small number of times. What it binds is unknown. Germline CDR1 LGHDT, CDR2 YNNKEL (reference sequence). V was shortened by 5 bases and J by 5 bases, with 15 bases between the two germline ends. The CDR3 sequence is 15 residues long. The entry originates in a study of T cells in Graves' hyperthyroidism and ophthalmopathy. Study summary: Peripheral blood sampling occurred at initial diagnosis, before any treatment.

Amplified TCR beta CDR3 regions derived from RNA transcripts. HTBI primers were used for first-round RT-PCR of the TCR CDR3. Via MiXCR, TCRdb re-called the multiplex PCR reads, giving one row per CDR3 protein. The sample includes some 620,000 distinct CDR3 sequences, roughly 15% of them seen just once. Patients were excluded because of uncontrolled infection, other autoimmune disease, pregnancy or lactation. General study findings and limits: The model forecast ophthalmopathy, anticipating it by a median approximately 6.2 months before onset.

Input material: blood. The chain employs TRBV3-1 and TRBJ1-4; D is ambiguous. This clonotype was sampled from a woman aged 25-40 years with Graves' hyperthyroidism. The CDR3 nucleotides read TGTGCCAGCAGCAGATCCTGGACGGACAATGAAAAACTGTTTTTT. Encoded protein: CASSRSWTDNEKLFF.